The T cell receptor beta chain described here comes from a study of beta chain features in type 1 diabetes. The authors reverse transcribed all of the isolated RNA, so sequencing captured expressed TCRB transcripts. Measured with immunoSEQ multiplex PCR; TCRdb has only the in-frame clones, and not every one. The repertoire consists of roughly 140,000 clones, with about 7.3% occurring once and the leading ten covering 0.55% to 0.75%. This clone was found a few times. The length of the CDR3 is 14 residues. In germline, CDR1 is SGHDT, CDR2 YYEEEE. The V end lost 4 bases, the J end lost 4 bases, and 12 bases lay between the germline ends.

This receptor was obtained from a man younger than 30 in good health. Sequenced: central memory CD4+ T cells from blood. The J gene is TRBJ2-1, the V gene TRBV5-6; possibly TRBD1 for D (6 bases). Here the CDR3 reads CASSAPTGYNEQFF. DNA of the CDR3: TGTGCCAGCAGCGCCCCTACAGGGTACAATGAGCAGTTCTTC.